This is a list of T cell receptor beta chains from one sample in a study of cytomegalovirus exposure and HLA in healthy donors. The data were produced by immunoSEQ multiplex PCR, yet TCRdb's version contains in-frame clones alone and is incomplete. Counted here are roughly 150,000 clones, around 80% occurring once; the ten biggest clones make up approximately 4.8%. Sequencing input: PBMCs. Every receptor here comes from a man aged 25 to 45 in good health. Each CDR3 is given with its conserved first and last residue. The D gene is left open where the match is weak. The size of a clone is reported for some rows only, either as once, few or many, or as a class for expanded clones.

v_gene	j_gene	abundance	d_gene	CDR3nt	CDR3aa
TRBV28	TRBJ2-1	.	.	TGTGCCAGCAGTTTCGGGGGGCTGGACAATGAGCAGTTCTTC	CASSFGGLDNEQFF
TRBV28	TRBJ2-1	.	TRBD2	TGTGCCAGCAATGGCATTTCGTCTGGACTAGCGGGAGTAGGATTAGCTGAGCAGTTCTTC	CASNGISSGLAGVGLAEQFF
TRBV7-9	TRBJ1-5	once	.	TGTGCCAGCAGCTTAGAGGGGGGCAATCAGCCCCAGCATTTT	CASSLEGGNQPQHF
TRBV7-2	TRBJ2-1	.	TRBD2	TGTGCCAGCAGCTTAGCGCCAGTGGGGACTAGCGGCTACAATGAGCAGTTCTTC	CASSLAPVGTSGYNEQFF
TRBV5-6	TRBJ2-7	.	.	TGTGCCAGCAGCTTGTTCGGGGTCGAGCAGTACTTC	CASSLFGVEQYF
TRBV11-3	TRBJ2-3	.	.	TGTGCCAGCAGCTTTAAAGAGGGTTGGCACACAGATACGCAGTATTTT	CASSFKEGWHTDTQYF
TRBV29-1	TRBJ2-1	.	.	TGCAGCGTGAGGCGCGAATCCTACAATGAGCAGTTCTTC	CSVRRESYNEQFF
TRBV19	TRBJ2-7	once	TRBD2	TGTGCCACGACTAGCGGGAGACACGAGCAGTACTTC	CATTSGRHEQYF
TRBV21-1	TRBJ2-7	.	.	TGTGCCAGCAGCAAAAAAGCCCGGGTAGCGGGAAACCTCTCTCTCAGGTACGAGCAGTACTTC	CASSKKARVAGNLSLRYEQYF
TRBV29-1	TRBJ2-7	few	TRBD2	TGCAGCGTTGAGGTAGCGGGAGGCTCCTACGAGCAGTACTTC	CSVEVAGGSYEQYF
TRBV5-1	TRBJ2-1	.	TRBD2	TGCGCCAGCAGCTTGGAACTAGCGGGCAATGAGCAGTTCTTC	CASSLELAGNEQFF
TRBV7-3	TRBJ2-1	.	TRBD1	TGTGCCAGCAGCTCTACCGGGACAGAAAATAGTTCCTCCTACAATGAGCAGTTCTTC	CASSSTGTENSSSYNEQFF
TRBV19	TRBJ1-1	.	.	TGTGCCAGTAACTCGGACCGGGAGAAGGACACTGAAGCTTTCTTT	CASNSDREKDTEAFF
TRBV9	TRBJ2-1	few	TRBD2	TGTGCCAGCAGCGTAACGGGACTAGCGGGAGGGCATGAGCAGTTCTTC	CASSVTGLAGGHEQFF
TRBV2	TRBJ2-1	.	TRBD2	TGTGCCAGCAGTCCGCGACTAGCGGGAGATTTCTACAATGAGCAGTTCTTC	CASSPRLAGDFYNEQFF
TRBV9	TRBJ2-3	.	.	TGTGCCAGCAGCCCCAGATTGAAGGGCGGGGGCACAGATACGCAGTATTTT	CASSPRLKGGGTDTQYF
TRBV5-6	TRBJ2-7	once	TRBD1	TGTGCCAGCAGCTTGGGGACAGGTTACTACGAGCAGTACTTC	CASSLGTGYYEQYF
TRBV7-8	TRBJ2-5	few	.	TGTGCCAGCAGCCCGGAGGGACAGAACCAAGAGACCCAGTACTTC	CASSPEGQNQETQYF
TRBV27	TRBJ2-3	.	TRBD2	TGTGCCAGCAGTCGCCCCCGTAGCGGGCCAAGCACAGATACGCAGTATTTT	CASSRPRSGPSTDTQYF
TRBV5-1	TRBJ2-3	.	TRBD1	TGCGCCAGCAGCCCCGGGACAGATAACACAGATACGCAGTATTTT	CASSPGTDNTDTQYF
TRBV9	TRBJ1-2	.	.	TGTGCCAGCAGCCTCGACTCGGACTATGGCTACACCTTC	CASSLDSDYGYTF
TRBV7-6	TRBJ1-4	.	.	TGTGCCAGCAGCCGAGACGGGAACAGCAGGACTAATGAAAAACTGTTTTTT	CASSRDGNSRTNEKLFF
TRBV30	TRBJ2-1	.	TRBD2	TGTGCCTGGAGACACGCCGGGACTAGCGGGAGCCAGTTCTTC	CAWRHAGTSGSQFF
TRBV10-1	TRBJ2-1	medium-sized	.	TGCGCCAGCAGTGAGAGGTTAGCCGCCAATGAGCAGTTCTTC	CASSERLAANEQFF
TRBV9	TRBJ2-3	once	TRBD2	TGTGCCAGCAGTCGAGTAGCGGGAACCTATACGCAGTATTTT	CASSRVAGTYTQYF
TRBV27	TRBJ2-4	.	.	TGTGCCAGCAGTCCACCGGTCGGAGGGGCCAAAAACATTCAGTACTTC	CASSPPVGGAKNIQYF
TRBV7-9	TRBJ1-6	.	.	TGTGCCAGCAGCTTATTAACAGGGAGCTCCTATAATTCACCCCTCCACTTT	CASSLLTGSSYNSPLHF
TRBV7-8	TRBJ1-5	.	TRBD1	TGTGCCAGCAGTACCGGGACAGGGACCAATCAGCCCCAGCATTTT	CASSTGTGTNQPQHF
TRBV18	TRBJ1-2	.	.	TGTGCCAGCTCACCAAACGGGGAGAGCTATGGCTACACCTTC	CASSPNGESYGYTF
TRBV19	TRBJ2-3	.	TRBD1	TGTGCCAGTAGTCCCCTGGGACAGCCCCCGGACACGCAGTATTTT	CASSPLGQPPDTQYF
TRBV21-1	TRBJ2-5	.	.	TGTGCCAGCAGCCAAGCGGGGCGCTACCAAGAGACCCAGTACTTC	CASSQAGRYQETQYF
TRBV6-5	TRBJ1-5	.	.	TGTGCCAGCAGTTACTCGTGGGCAGACAATCAGCCCCAGCATTTT	CASSYSWADNQPQHF
TRBV14	TRBJ2-5	.	TRBD2	TGTGCCAGCAGCCCGTGGGAGGGGTCAGAGACCCAGTACTTC	CASSPWEGSETQYF
TRBV28	TRBJ2-7	few	TRBD1	TGTGCCAGCACCAAGCCGGACAGGGGAATACACGAGCAGTACTTC	CASTKPDRGIHEQYF
TRBV30	TRBJ1-2	.	TRBD1	TGTGCCTGGAGCGGACAGGGAATCGGAGGCTACACCTTC	CAWSGQGIGGYTF